This T cell receptor (beta chain) was recorded in a study of T cell repertoires in cytomegalovirus infection. Study in general: Epitope selection comprised recently identified HLA-C-restricted CMV epitopes and well-studied HLA-B-restricted CMV epitopes. An indication of both CMV infection and matching HLA type came from public TCR beta signatures.

A note on this clonotype: Its matching antigen is unknown.

Each CDR3 protein is one row after TCRdb ran MiXCR on the reads. The sample shows about 350,000 distinct CDR3 sequences, around a third of them seen only once. V was clipped by 2 bases and J by 7 bases; unmatched bases: 15. Per germline, CDR1 MNHEY and CDR2 SVGAGI. The CDR3 loop spans 17 amino acids. The input for sequencing was cultured PBMCs, taken from culture after CMV antigen stimulation. J is TRBJ2-3 and V is TRBV6-5, with 7 nucleotides matching TRBD1. This receptor was taken from a human donor in good health (CMV status not recorded). Some clones in this sample may be carry-over from other donors' samples. CDR3 in DNA: TGTGCCAGCAGTTACCAGGGTACAGGGGTTTTCTTTTATACGCAGTATTTT. It translates to CASSYQGTGVFFYTQYF.